This passage covers 32 T cell receptor beta chains from one sample sequenced in a study of cytomegalovirus exposure and HLA in healthy donors (dated by TCRdb to the late 2010s). The library was built by means of the immunoSEQ multiplex PCR assay. For the multiplex PCR, a mixture combining 60 forward primers for TCR Vbeta segments and 13 reverse primers for TCR Jbeta segments was used. TCRdb carries this immuneACCESS record with in-frame sequences only. Its versions omit some clonotypes, under half of them owing to an unresolved V gene in the studies checked, with the rest unexplained. In this sample the table shows 90,000 to 110,000 clones, under 85% of which occur a single time. The ten biggest clones cover over 7.5% of the sample. Sample: PBMCs. These receptors all come from a man aged 40-49 years in good health and CMV-seronegative.

This clone appeared once. The chain joins TRBV28 to TRBJ1-2; TRBD1 matches 12 bases. The germline CDR1 and CDR2 sequences are MDHEN and SYDVKM. V shed 6 bases and J 7 bases; nucleotides not matched to a gene: 9. This CDR3 is 15 amino acids long. The CDR3 sequence is CASRERGQGAGGYTF. In DNA, the CDR3 is TGTGCCAGCAGGGAAAGGGGACAGGGGGCAGGTGGCTACACCTTC.

This sequence joins TRBV9 and TRBJ1-3; D is undetermined. V was cut by 0 bases and J by 0 bases, with 7 bases left in between. The CDR3 covers 15 residues. Germline V gene lookup returns CDR1 SGDLS and CDR2 YYNGEE. The DNA of the CDR3 is TGTGCCAGCAGCGTAGACGGTTCCTCTGGAAACACCATATATTTT. Its protein product is CASSVDGSSGNTIYF. Full variable domain (remainder filled in from reference TRBV9 and TRBJ1-3): DSGVTQTPKHLITATGQRVTLRCSPRSGDLSVYWYQQSLDQGLQFLIQYYNGEERAKGNILERFSAQQFPDLHSELNLSSLELGDSALYFCASSVDGSSGNTIYFGEGSWLTVV.

J is TRBJ2-5 and V is TRBV10-3, with 7 bases aligning to TRBD1. Germline V gene sequence: CDR1 ENHRY, CDR2 SYGVKD. The CDR3 contains 14 residues. V lost 6 bases, J lost 4 bases, and 8 bases stayed unmatched. The CDR3 coding sequence is TGTGCCATCAGGAAACAGGGGCTTGGAGAGACCCAGTACTTC. The encoded protein is CAIRKQGLGETQYF.

The genes are TRBV6-6 and TRBJ1-1, with D unresolved. Trimming stripped 8 bases from V and 0 bases from J, with 7 bases between. Germline V gene data show CDR1 as MNHNY and CDR2 as SVGAGI (reference sequence). The CDR3 runs 12 residues. The CDR3 DNA reads as TGTGCCAGCCTACAGCTGAACACTGAAGCTTTCTTT. It codes for CASLQLNTEAFF.

The V gene is TRBV2, the J gene TRBJ2-7; D may be TRBD1 (5 bases). CDR3 length: 14 residues. The V gene's germline CDR1 is SNHLY and CDR2 FYNNEI. V was trimmed by 7 bases and J by 4 bases, leaving 17 bases between them. The CDR3 bases are TGTGCCAGCACAGGGCCACAAGGGGAATACGAGCAGTACTTC. This codes for CASTGPQGEYEQYF.

The chain uses TRBV7-2 and TRBJ2-3, with D possibly being TRBD2 (6 bases). Germline V gene data show CDR1 as SGHTA and CDR2 as FQGNSA. This CDR3 has 17 residues. Trimming removed 4 bases from V and 0 bases from J, with 17 bases in between. Here the CDR3 DNA reads TGTGCCAGCAGCTCAAGGGTCTCCAGCGGGAGCACAGATACGCAGTATTTT. Amino acid sequence: CASSSRVSSGSTDTQYF.

This clone is a singleton in its sample. The chain carries TRBV27 and TRBJ2-1, with 7 positions matching TRBD2. This CDR3 is built from 14 residues. The V gene end was trimmed by 4 bases and the J gene end by 2 bases; junction bases not matched to a gene: 2. Germline V gene lookup returns CDR1 MNHEY and CDR2 SMNVEV (reference sequence). The CDR3: CASSWGGPYNEQFF. CDR3 coding DNA: TGTGCCAGCAGTTGGGGGGGACCCTACAATGAGCAGTTCTTC.

The chain recombines TRBV9 with TRBJ1-6; 9 bases agree with TRBD1. Germline CDR1 reads SGDLS; CDR2 reads YYNGEE. The CDR3 sequence is 16 residues long. V was clipped by 2 bases and J by 7 bases; unmatched bases: 7. This chain's CDR3 is CASSVSTGGGNSPLHF. The CDR3 DNA is TGTGCCAGCAGCGTGTCAACAGGGGGCGGAAATTCACCCCTCCACTTT. Full variable domain (missing parts from reference TRBV9 and TRBJ1-6): DSGVTQTPKHLITATGQRVTLRCSPRSGDLSVYWYQQSLDQGLQFLIQYYNGEERAKGNILERFSAQQFPDLHSELNLSSLELGDSALYFCASSVSTGGGNSPLHFGNGTRLTVT.

The chain employs TRBV7-2 and TRBJ2-2; TRBD1 might be the D (5 bases). CDR1 SGHTA and CDR2 FQGNSA come from the germline V gene. The CDR3 sequence is 15 residues long. Trimming removed 3 bases from V and 1 base from J, with 9 bases in between. Written as DNA, the CDR3 is TGTGCCAGCAGCTTCAAGGGGATGAACACCGGGGAGCTGTTTTTT. It yields the protein CASSFKGMNTGELFF.

The chain is built from TRBV7-3 and TRBJ2-1, with 9 bases identical to TRBD1. The CDR3 totals 15 residues. Trimming cost V 2 bases and J 9 bases; bases outside gene matches: 8. From germline, CDR1 is SGHTA and CDR2 FQGTGA. Here the CDR3 reads CASSLQGQGETEQFF. The DNA for the CDR3 is TGTGCCAGCAGCTTACAGGGACAGGGTGAAACTGAGCAGTTCTTC. The whole variable domain, remainder taken from reference TRBV7-3 and TRBJ2-1, is GAGVSQTPSNKVTEKGKYVELRCDPISGHTALYWYRQSLGQGPEFLIYFQGTGAADDSGLPNDRFFAVRPEGSVSTLKIQRTERGDSAVYLCASSLQGQGETEQFFGPGTRLTVL.

The V call is TRBV10-3, the J call TRBJ1-2; D is undetermined. CDR1 is ENHRY, CDR2 SYGVKD, per germline. This CDR3 has 14 amino acids. The V gene lost 0 bases and the J gene lost 8 bases, with 13 bases spanning the gap. CDR3 nucleotide sequence: TGTGCCATCAGTGAGTCGAGAGAAGCTAGGGGCTACACCTTC. Translated: CAISESREARGYTF.

This chain connects TRBV4-1 to TRBJ1-1; TRBD1 agrees at 8 bases. Per germline, CDR1 MGHRA and CDR2 YSYEKL. The CDR3 is made up of 16 amino acids. V was pared by 1 base and J by 6 bases, with 10 bases of the junction left unmatched. CDR3 nucleotides: TGCGCCAGCAGCCAAGTCCCCCAGGGGGCGAGGGCTGAAGCTTTCTTT. Translated, it gives CASSQVPQGARAEAFF.

This clone was found once. The gene calls are TRBV10-3 and TRBJ1-2, with 8 bases matching TRBD1. The germline V gene encodes CDR1 ENHRY and CDR2 SYGVKD. The J segment lost 3 bases and the V segment lost 0 bases, leaving 6 bases of the junction unmatched. This CDR3 contains 16 residues. CDR3 DNA sequence: TGTGCCATCAGTGAGTCGATCGGACAGGGTGACTATGGCTACACCTTC. It specifies CAISESIGQGDYGYTF.

The rearrangement uses TRBV7-2 and TRBJ2-1; 7 bases line up with TRBD2. V trimming: 8 bases; J trimming: 9 bases; junction bases outside the gene matches: 7. The CDR3 is 12 residues long. Germline lookup yields CDR1 SGHTA and CDR2 FQGNSA. CDR3 sequence: CASGRVRGEQFF. CDR3 sequence (DNA): TGTGCCAGCGGGAGGGTTAGGGGTGAGCAGTTCTTC.

DNA for the CDR3: TGTGCCAGCAGCGTAGTTCCAGGTGAGAACACTGAAGCTTTCTTT. It encodes CASSVVPGENTEAFF. J is TRBJ1-1 and V is TRBV9; D gene uncertain. V lost 0 bases to trimming and J lost 1 base, with 10 bases between them. Germline lookup yields CDR1 SGDLS and CDR2 YYNGEE. This CDR3 is 15 amino acids long.

V gene TRBV11-3 combines with J gene TRBJ2-7; tentatively, D is TRBD2 (6 bases). Deletions cut 0 bases from V and 4 bases from J, with 13 bases between. The CDR3 has 15 residues. Per germline, CDR1 SGHNT and CDR2 YENEEA. In nucleotides, the CDR3 is TGTGCCAGCAGCTTAGAGACGCCCCGGGGGTACGAGCAGTACTTC. Its protein product is CASSLETPRGYEQYF.

This chain uses TRBV5-4 with TRBJ2-3; unclear D gene. Germline V gene data show CDR1 as SGHNT and CDR2 as YYREEE (reference sequence). This CDR3 is 17 amino acids long. V dropped 0 bases and J dropped 1 base, with 15 bases sitting between them. CDR3 in amino acids: CASSLAEIARGTDTQYF. CDR3 nucleotides: TGTGCCAGCAGCTTGGCCGAGATCGCCCGGGGCACAGATACGCAGTATTTT.

The chain uses TRBV2 and TRBJ1-1; a possible D gene is TRBD1 (5 bases). The length of the CDR3 is 13 residues. The germline gives CDR1 SNHLY, CDR2 FYNNEI. V gave up 8 bases and J gave up 0 bases, with 10 bases separating them. Written as DNA, the CDR3 is TGTGCCAGCGGCGAGACAGTGAACACTGAAGCTTTCTTT. Amino acids: CASGETVNTEAFF.

V usage is TRBV9 and J usage is TRBJ1-1, with D unresolved. Trimming took off 0 bases at V and 8 bases at J, with 17 bases between the two ends. Germline lookup yields CDR1 SGDLS and CDR2 YYNGEE. The CDR3 is 15 residues long. The CDR3 DNA reads TGTGCCAGCAGCGTAGCATCAGGAGGGTTCGGGGAAGCTTTCTTT. Protein: CASSVASGGFGEAFF.

This chain links TRBV7-6 with TRBJ2-6, with 7 bases identical to TRBD1. This CDR3 comprises 16 residues. CDR1 SGHVS and CDR2 FNYEAQ come from the germline V gene. J gave up 2 bases and V 5 bases, and 6 bases lay outside the gene matches. The CDR3 nucleotides are TGTGCCAGCAGCCTTTCAACAGGGGCTGGGGCCAACGTCCTGACTTTC. Translating it yields CASSLSTGAGANVLTF. The variable domain in full, with the rest retrieved from reference TRBV7-6 and TRBJ2-6, is GAGVSQSPRYKVTKRGQDVALRCDPISGHVSLYWYRQALGQGPEFLTYFNYEAQQDKSGLPNDRFSAERPEGSISTLTIQRTEQRDSAMYRCASSLSTGAGANVLTFGAGSRLTVL.

This clone occurred once. The rearrangement joins TRBV7-2 to TRBJ2-1; TRBD2 aligns across 7 bases. The CDR3 is made up of 15 amino acids. Trimming cost V 5 bases and J 7 bases; bases outside gene matches: 11. Germline CDR1 is SGHTA and CDR2 is FQGNSA. The CDR3 is CASSQSGAGGNEQFF. CDR3 coding DNA: TGTGCCAGCAGCCAGAGCGGGGCCGGAGGAAATGAGCAGTTCTTC.

The chain employs TRBV7-3 and TRBJ2-7, with D perhaps TRBD1 (6 bases). Germline-derived CDR1 and CDR2 are SGHTA and FQGTGA. With 0 bases removed from V and 3 bases from J, the gap between germline ends came to 21 bases. This CDR3 is 18 amino acids long. DNA for the CDR3: TGTGCCAGCAGCTTAACCCCCGACGACAGGTCGGATAGCTACGAGCAGTACTTC. Protein sequence: CASSLTPDDRSDSYEQYF.

J is TRBJ2-7 and V is TRBV9; D might be TRBD2 (5 bases). The CDR3 extends over 13 amino acids. With 4 bases removed from V and 2 bases from J, the gap between germline ends came to 10 bases. From germline, CDR1 is SGDLS and CDR2 YYNGEE. CDR3 nucleotide sequence: TGTGCCAGCAGCCCGTGGGGAGCCTACGAGCAGTACTTC. Its translation: CASSPWGAYEQYF.

V and J are TRBV6-1 and TRBJ1-2; maybe TRBD1 (6 bases). This CDR3 region has 14 residues. From germline, CDR1 is MNHNS and CDR2 SASEGT. V lost 5 bases, J lost 2 bases, and 12 bases lay in between. The CDR3 region is CASSPDRGNYGYTF. The CDR3, as DNA: TGTGCCAGCAGTCCGGACAGAGGAAACTATGGCTACACCTTC.

The chain recombines TRBV9 with TRBJ1-1; D is possibly TRBD1 (5 bases). Germline assignment: CDR1 SGDLS and CDR2 YYNGEE. CDR3 length: 13 residues. V dropped 7 bases and J dropped 0 bases, with 10 bases sitting between them. In DNA form, the CDR3 reads TGTGCCAGCTCCGGGGGGATGAACACTGAAGCTTTCTTT. Translation: CASSGGMNTEAFF. The full variable domain, with the rest looked up from reference TRBV9 and TRBJ1-1, is DSGVTQTPKHLITATGQRVTLRCSPRSGDLSVYWYQQSLDQGLQFLIQYYNGEERAKGNILERFSAQQFPDLHSELNLSSLELGDSALYFCASSGGMNTEAFFGQGTRLTVV.

The chain combines TRBV9 with TRBJ2-6, with 10 bases aligning to TRBD1. The CDR3 covers 19 residues. V dropped 0 bases and J dropped 0; count of bases not matched to a gene: 6. Germline V CDR1 and CDR2: SGDLS, YYNGEE. CDR3 in DNA: TGTGCCAGCAGCGTAGGAATGGGACAGGGGAGCTCTGGGGCCAACGTCCTGACTTTC. It is translated as CASSVGMGQGSSGANVLTF.

The chain uses TRBV5-6 and TRBJ1-3; D call uncertain. This CDR3 spans 15 amino acids. V was pared by 5 bases and J by 2 bases, with 14 bases between. Germline V lookup: CDR1 SGHDT, CDR2 YYEEEE. The CDR3 sequence: CASSNGVIAGNTIYF. CDR3 nucleotides: TGTGCCAGCAGTAACGGGGTCATCGCTGGAAACACCATATATTTT.

DNA of the CDR3: TGTGCCAGCAGTGACCTAGCGGGGACTCGGACAGATACGCAGTATTTT. It is translated as CASSDLAGTRTDTQYF. J is TRBJ2-3 and V is TRBV7-9, with 9 bases that match TRBD2. Germline CDR1 reads SEHNR; CDR2 reads FQNEAQ (reference sequence). With 6 bases clipped from V and 3 bases from J, the junction kept 10 bases outside the gene matches. The CDR3 is made up of 16 amino acids.

In nucleotides, the CDR3 is TGTGCCAGCGGACAGGGAGGCAATGAGCAGTTCTTC. Its protein product is CASGQGGNEQFF. V and J are TRBV19 and TRBJ2-1; 8 bases are shared with TRBD1. The CDR3 length is 12 residues. CDR1 is LNHDA, CDR2 SQIVND, per germline (reference sequence). J lost 6 bases, V lost 9 bases, and 4 bases had no gene match.

This chain links TRBV7-9 with TRBJ1-1; D ambiguous. Trimming removed 6 bases at V and 7 bases at J, with 12 bases between. CDR1 and CDR2 from the germline V gene are SEHNR and FQNEAQ (reference sequence). This CDR3 has 12 residues. CDR3 in amino acids: CASSTLSSEAFF. For the CDR3, the DNA is TGTGCCAGCAGTACTCTTAGTAGTGAAGCTTTCTTT. Based on the CDR3 plus reference TRBV7-9 and TRBJ1-1, the full variable domain is DTGVSQNPRHKITKRGQNVTFRCDPISEHNRLYWYRQTLGQGPEFLTYFQNEAQLEKSRLLSDRFSAERPKGSFSTLEIQRTEQGDSAMYLCASSTLSSEAFFGQGTRLTVV.

The CDR3 DNA reads TGTGCCAGTAGTAAAGGGAGGGCTAACTATGGCTACACCTTC. As protein: CASSKGRANYGYTF. The rearrangement joins TRBV19 to TRBJ1-2; D gene unclear. The CDR3 is 14 amino acids. Germline assignment: CDR1 LNHDA and CDR2 SQIVND (reference sequence). The V end was cut by 4 bases, the J end by 0 bases, with 9 bases between.

This chain uses TRBV4-3 with TRBJ2-1; TRBD1 is a possible D gene (6 bases). CDR3 length: 14 residues. CDR1 and CDR2 from the germline V gene are LGHNA and YSLEER. Trimming stripped 3 bases from V and 5 bases from J, with 11 bases between. The CDR3 sequence: CASSHEPGDNEQFF. CDR3 DNA: TGCGCCAGCAGCCACGAGCCAGGGGACAATGAGCAGTTCTTC.